This T cell receptor (beta chain) was identified in a study of blood T cell repertoires in COVID-19. Study-level information: In each case, the material was cDNA or gDNA derived from T cells, B-cell-depleted T cells, or PBMCs.

In the original analysis: Amplified reference gene primers provided the basis for estimating nucleated cell counts. Here immunoSEQ multiplex PCR was the method, and the copy in TCRdb shows in-frame clones only, minus some. The DNA gave D and trimming, while V, J and clone size come from that table. This sample has 220,000 or so clones, with about 88% found just once. This clone was observed a single time. Sequencing was carried out using peripheral blood. The TCR was taken from a man in his fifties or sixties who had recovered from COVID-19.

DNA of the CDR3: TGTGCCAGCAGCGTCACAGGGGCGCGGGAGACCCAGTACTTC. It codes for CASSVTGARETQYF. The rearrangement links TRBV5-6 to TRBJ2-5, with TRBD1 matching 7 bases. Germline-derived CDR1 and CDR2 are SGHDT and YYEEEE. The trim removed 4 bases at V and 5 bases at J, leaving 8 bases unmatched. This CDR3 has 14 residues.